The 10 T cell receptor beta chains presented below share a single source sample, sequenced in a study of T cells in Graves' hyperthyroidism and ophthalmopathy. Researchers amplified the TCR beta CDR3 regions from RNA transcripts. Using the HTBI primer set, a first-round RT-PCR was run on the TCR CDR3. TCRdb re-derived calls from the multiplex PCR reads in MiXCR, one entry per CDR3 protein. This table holds about 600,000 distinct CDR3 sequences, approximately 15% found once. Sequencing used blood. The source is a woman aged 18-35 years with Graves' ophthalmopathy.

V and J are TRBV4-3 and TRBJ2-7, with D perhaps assigned TRBD1 or TRBD2 (6 bases each). This CDR3 has 15 residues. Germline lookup yields CDR1 LGHNA and CDR2 YSLEER. Trimming took off 0 bases at V and 3 bases at J, with 12 bases between the two ends. CDR3 coding DNA: TGCGCCAGCAGCCAAGATGACGGGGGCGTCTACGAGCAGTACTTC. It yields the protein CASSQDDGGVYEQYF.

In this sample, this clonotype turned up a few times. The rearrangement links TRBV14 to TRBJ2-1; tentatively, D is TRBD2 (5 bases). Trimming stripped 0 bases from V and 4 bases from J, with 22 bases between. The germline V gene has CDR1 SGHDN and CDR2 FVKESK. The CDR3 sequence is 19 residues long. The CDR3 region has the DNA TGTGCCAGCAGCCAAGATTGGGGAGTAGGCGTTCCGTCTTACAATGAGCAGTTCTTC. It encodes CASSQDWGVGVPSYNEQFF.

The chain has TRBV29-1 and TRBJ1-2; possibly TRBD1 for D (6 bases). Germline-derived CDR1 and CDR2 are SQVTM and ANQGSEA. Trimming took 1 base from V and 6 from J, leaving 9 bases between them. This CDR3 comprises 12 residues. The DNA of the CDR3 is TGCAGCGTTGAAGGGACAGAGGATGGCTACACCTTC. Translation gives CSVEGTEDGYTF.

This clonotype was found many times. The chain links TRBV10-3 to TRBJ2-5; D unresolved. Trimming left V 3 bases short and J 4 bases short, with 15 bases between. Germline CDR1 and CDR2: ENHRY and SYGVKD. The CDR3 covers 15 residues. The CDR3 protein is CAISDDTRTAETQYF. The CDR3 region has the DNA TGTGCCATCAGTGATGATACTCGGACGGCAGAGACCCAGTACTTC.

This clonotype came up many times. This chain links TRBV6-5 with TRBJ1-2; 11 positions match TRBD1. Germline CDR1 is MNHEY and CDR2 is SVGAGI. Unmatched junction bases numbered 5, after V lost 0 bases and J lost 8 bases. This CDR3 has 15 amino acids. CDR3 in DNA: TGTGCCAGCAGTTACTCGCCGGGACAGGGGGACGGCTACACCTTC. It translates to CASSYSPGQGDGYTF.

Turning to this clonotype: One base away lies a much larger clone, so this may be a sequencing read error. The genes are TRBV28 and TRBJ2-1, with D hard to call. Looked up from germline, CDR1 is MDHEN and CDR2 is SYDVKM. This CDR3 has 17 residues. CDR3 nucleotides: TGTGCCGGCAGTTTCGCCCGAGTGACGGAGAGTTACAATGAGCAGTTCTTC. Translated, it gives CAGSFARVTESYNEQFF.

The V call is TRBV28, the J call TRBJ1-1; D is uncertain. V lost 3 bases and J lost 7, with 9 bases in between. CDR1 is MDHEN and CDR2 is SYDVKM in the germline V gene. The CDR3 spans 12 residues. The CDR3 coding sequence is TGTGCCAGCAGTTTCGACCTACTTGAAGCTTTCTTT. This translates into CASSFDLLEAFF.

This clonotype has ten or more counts. This chain joins TRBV6-6 and TRBJ2-4, with 12 bases that match TRBD2. The V segment lost 2 bases and the J segment 6 bases; nucleotides outside the gene matches: 14. The germline CDR1 and CDR2 sequences are MNHNY and SVGAGI (reference sequence). This CDR3 has 19 amino acids. The CDR3 here is CASSYPNTSPSGRGNIQYF. DNA of the CDR3: TGTGCCAGCAGTTACCCAAATACTTCCCCTAGCGGGAGGGGAAACATTCAGTACTTC.

As for this clonotype: A much larger clone differs from this one at a single base, so this may be a read error. The V gene is TRBV6-9, the J gene TRBJ2-7; D is uncertain. CDR3 length: 15 residues. V was trimmed by 3 bases and J by 1 base, leaving 13 bases between them. The germline CDR1 and CDR2 sequences are MNHGY and SVAAGI. The CDR3 sequence is CASSYPRVGSYEQYF. Here the CDR3 DNA reads TGTGCCAGCAGTTACCCCCGGGTAGGTTCCTACGAGCAGTACTTC.

This clonotype occurred a few times. The rearrangement links TRBV7-2 to TRBJ2-5; TRBD1 matches at 7 bases. The V gene end was trimmed by 5 bases and the J gene end by 2 bases; junction bases not matched to a gene: 5. CDR3 length: 14 amino acids. Germline loops: CDR1 SGHTA, CDR2 FQGNSA. Here the CDR3 reads CASSPQGSQETQYF. CDR3 nucleotides: TGTGCCAGCAGCCCACAGGGGTCACAAGAGACCCAGTACTTC.